A selection of T cell receptor beta chains follows, all from one sample in a study of vaccination and CD4 T cells after COVID-19. These receptors lack a known antigen. Each CDR3 protein gets one entry after TCRdb re-called the PCR reads with MiXCR. The repertoire includes some 9,100 distinct CDR3 sequences, under 60% of them detected once, and roughly 15% sits in the top ten. Sequencing was done on a sample of CD4+ T cells from blood, cultured in vitro. These receptors all stem from a human donor in good health. The conserved cysteine and the conserved F or W are not part of the CDR3 here.

TRBJ1-5	TRBV28	ASSQPRQGYGQPQH
TRBJ2-1	TRBV4-1	ASSQDRETSFPGEQF
TRBJ1-2	TRBV28	ASGRDNYGYT
TRBJ1-2	TRBV12-3/TRBV12-4	ASFEGGINYGYT
TRBJ1-1	TRBV6-2/TRBV6-3	ASSPPFRNRYNTEAF
TRBJ2-3	TRBV2	ASRGGYTDTQY
TRBJ2-5	TRBV6-1	ASSQPGTGAAQY
TRBJ1-1	TRBV7-6	ASSLVQGTEAF
TRBJ2-3	TRBV7-9	ASRVGGSTDTQY
TRBJ2-7	TRBV4-1	ASSQARSGTTPRLEQY
TRBJ1-2	TRBV15	ATSRDRDYGYT
TRBJ2-2	TRBV6-1	ASSPRKPTGTGELF
TRBJ1-6	TRBV4-2	ASSRDRLNNSPLH
TRBJ1-5	TRBV10-3	AISDTNQPQH
TRBJ1-2	TRBV6-5	ASSLGVGNYGYT
TRBJ1-2	TRBV7-9	ASSLVLGAHGYT
TRBJ1-6	TRBV27	ASSLGQDRGGIH
TRBJ1-2	TRBV29-1	SVKLGQGAYGYT
TRBJ1-2	TRBV3-1	ASGTGGTNYGYT
TRBJ1-5	TRBV5-5	ASSLAVHQPQH
TRBJ2-3	TRBV6-1	ASRPPGFGGTDTQY
TRBJ2-5	TRBV6-1	ASRFRGTGVETQY
TRBJ2-1	TRBV6-1	APQEAEGNEQF
TRBJ2-3	TRBV28	ASREVSTDTQY
TRBJ2-2	TRBV6-1	ASSALAGLNTGELF
TRBJ2-3	TRBV18	ASSLSADTQY
TRBJ1-1	TRBV7-6	ASSLLETGEAF
TRBJ1-1	TRBV7-2	ASSLVHGEVTGEDTEAF
TRBJ1-6	TRBV2	ASSEANGSPLH
TRBJ2-1	TRBV20-1	SAPVGVLRGRPYNEQF
TRBJ1-6	TRBV12-3/TRBV12-4	ASSYRENNSPLH
TRBJ1-5	TRBV30	AWSQGPDQPQH
TRBJ2-3	TRBV20-1	SAKGGTRTDTLY
TRBJ2-2	TRBV6-1	ASSEREGTGELF
TRBJ1-2	TRBV7-2	ASSLGFGTVDGYT
TRBJ1-1	TRBV29-1	SAGVWWNTEAF
TRBJ2-3	TRBV27	TSSLASGGAADTQY
TRBJ1-6	TRBV20-1	SARTLRTGGRDSPLH
TRBJ2-7	TRBV7-6	ASSHGTGGRYEQY
TRBJ1-5	TRBV12-3/TRBV12-4	ASSHDREVGQPQH
TRBJ2-5	TRBV7-9	ASSPGRHQETQY
TRBJ1-1	TRBV6-1	ASSVGGIEAEAF
TRBJ1-1	TRBV7-2	ASGTSLTGSMNTEAF
TRBJ2-5	TRBV10-3	ATAAGEQETQY
TRBJ1-2	TRBV4-1	ASSPDGTGNYGYT
TRBJ2-7	TRBV7-2	ASSLVGQGKRWQY
TRBJ2-3	TRBV6-1	ATFQRVGDTQY
TRBJ2-7	TRBV20-1	SAGKPGRVSYEQY
TRBJ2-3	TRBV11-3	ASSLGDRLASTDTQY
TRBJ1-5	TRBV30	AWRHGQGGNQPQH